This T cell receptor (beta chain) was retrieved from a study of T cell responses to AZD1222 COVID-19 vaccine. Notes on the study in general: Repertoire samples came only from after the peak T cell response.

Libraries were prepared by immunoSEQ multiplex PCR; TCRdb keeps only in-frame clonotypes and omits some of them. Among 150,000 or so clones listed, roughly 90% were seen once. Concerning this clone: What it binds is not known.

This TCR came from an adult in good health. The starting material was peripheral blood, obtained on day 0 of AZD1222 vaccination.

As DNA, the CDR3 is TGTGCCAGTAGTCCACAGGGGTTCAGCACTGAAGCTTTCTTT. Amino acid sequence: CASSPQGFSTEAFF. The J gene is TRBJ1-1, the V gene TRBV19; 7 bases line up with TRBD1. This CDR3 is built from 14 residues. The germline gives CDR1 LNHDA, CDR2 SQIVND (reference sequence). The V gene end was trimmed by 5 bases and the J gene end by 4 bases; junction bases not matched to a gene: 7.